Listed below are T cell receptor beta chains from one sample, sequenced in a study of T cell responses to AZD1222 COVID-19 vaccine. Method: immunoSEQ multiplex PCR; TCRdb's copy keeps in-frame clones and lacks some. The sample lists around 180,000 clones, approximately 90% seen once, with roughly 6% in the top ten. The material sequenced was peripheral blood, taken on day 0 of AZD1222 vaccination. These receptors originate from an adult in good health. CDR3s include the opening cysteine and the closing phenylalanine or tryptophan. Fields, in order: CDR3 protein, CDR3 DNA, J gene, D gene, V gene, clone size. D genes are given only for firm matches. Clone size is given for some rows only: seen once, a few or many times, or a class if the clone is expanded.

CDR3: CASSHSTGGNTEAFF
DNA: TGCGCCAGCAGCCATTCCACAGGGGGTAACACTGAAGCTTTCTTT
J: TRBJ1-1
D: TRBD1
V: TRBV4-1
size: -

CDR3: CASSQVMATNEKLFF
DNA: TGTGCCAGCAGCCAAGTAATGGCAACTAATGAAAAACTGTTTTTT
J: TRBJ1-4
D: -
V: TRBV14
size: -

CDR3: CASSIPNRDRGEHEQYF
DNA: TGTGCCAGTAGTATTCCAAACCGGGACAGGGGCGAACACGAGCAGTACTTC
J: TRBJ2-7
D: TRBD1
V: TRBV19
size: -

CDR3: CASSEGGNYGYTF
DNA: TGCGCCAGCAGTGAGGGTGGAAACTATGGCTACACCTTC
J: TRBJ1-2
D: -
V: TRBV10-1
size: -

CDR3: CASSPGQADSGNTIYF
DNA: TGTGCCAGCTCACCGGGACAAGCAGACTCTGGAAACACCATATATTTT
J: TRBJ1-3
D: -
V: TRBV18
size: -

CDR3: CASSSGTGGPIPQHF
DNA: TGTGCCAGCAGCTCTGGGACAGGGGGCCCAATACCCCAGCATTTT
J: TRBJ1-5
D: TRBD1
V: TRBV7-2
size: -

CDR3: CAWRGTGNQPQHF
DNA: TGTGCCTGGAGAGGGACAGGGAATCAGCCCCAGCATTTT
J: TRBJ1-5
D: TRBD1
V: TRBV30
size: -

CDR3: CASSQDMARVAYNEQFF
DNA: TGCGCCAGCAGCCAAGATATGGCCAGGGTTGCCTACAATGAGCAGTTCTTC
J: TRBJ2-1
D: -
V: TRBV4-1
size: -

CDR3: CAWNEGAKTNEKLFF
DNA: TGTGCCTGGAATGAGGGGGCGAAGACTAATGAAAAACTGTTTTTT
J: TRBJ1-4
D: TRBD1
V: TRBV30
size: -

CDR3: CASSLVGREETQYF
DNA: TGTGCCAGCAGCTTAGTTGGCAGGGAAGAGACCCAGTACTTC
J: TRBJ2-5
D: -
V: TRBV7-9
size: -

CDR3: CASSEASYTEAFF
DNA: TGTGCCAGCAGTGAGGCCTCCTACACTGAAGCTTTCTTT
J: TRBJ1-1
D: -
V: TRBV6-4
size: -

CDR3: CASSTGTSGRNEQFF
DNA: TGTGCCAGCAGCACCGGGACTAGCGGGAGGAATGAGCAGTTCTTC
J: TRBJ2-1
D: TRBD2
V: TRBV7-9
size: few

CDR3: CASRAGTGDSPLHF
DNA: TGTGCCAGCAGGGCCGGGACAGGGGATTCACCCCTCCACTTT
J: TRBJ1-6
D: TRBD1
V: TRBV3-1/TRBV3-2
size: -

CDR3: CASSPPGRVPYEQYF
DNA: TGTGCCAGCAGCCCCCCCGGGAGGGTCCCCTACGAGCAGTACTTC
J: TRBJ2-7
D: TRBD2
V: TRBV27
size: -

CDR3: CASSVGREATDTQYF
DNA: TGTGCCAGCAGTGTTGGCAGGGAGGCCACAGATACGCAGTATTTT
J: TRBJ2-3
D: -
V: TRBV6-4
size: many

CDR3: CASSQVGNQPQHF
DNA: TGTGCCAGCAGCCAAGTTGGGAATCAGCCCCAGCATTTT
J: TRBJ1-5
D: -
V: TRBV3-1/TRBV3-2
size: -

CDR3: CASEAQRSNTGELFF
DNA: TGTGCCTCGGAGGCCCAGCGGTCGAACACCGGGGAGCTGTTTTTT
J: TRBJ2-2
D: -
V: TRBV30
size: -

CDR3: CASSVDRVVDYGYTF
DNA: TGTGCCAGCAGTGTGGACAGGGTAGTCGACTATGGCTACACCTTC
J: TRBJ1-2
D: TRBD1
V: TRBV19
size: -

CDR3: CASSPDRVYTEAFF
DNA: TGTGCCAGCAGTCCTGACAGGGTATATACTGAAGCTTTCTTT
J: TRBJ1-1
D: TRBD1
V: TRBV6-5
size: -

CDR3: CASSQGGDEQYF
DNA: TGTGCCAGCAGCCAGGGCGGGGACGAGCAGTACTTC
J: TRBJ2-7
D: -
V: TRBV3-1/TRBV3-2
size: -

CDR3: CASSATVSYEQYF
DNA: TGTGCCAGCAGCGCGACAGTTTCCTACGAGCAGTACTTC
J: TRBJ2-7
D: -
V: TRBV5-6
size: -

CDR3: CASSKVKCRTRGYGYTF
DNA: TGTGCCAGCAGCAAAGTCAAGTGCAGGACGAGGGGTTATGGCTACACCTTC
J: TRBJ1-2
D: -
V: TRBV21-1
size: -

CDR3: CASRPTTRSSTDTQYF
DNA: TGTGCCAGCAGACCGACCACCCGCTCTAGCACAGATACGCAGTATTTT
J: TRBJ2-3
D: -
V: TRBV5-4
size: -

CDR3: CASSPRVGSYNSPLHF
DNA: TGTGCCAGCTCACCACGGGTGGGCTCCTATAATTCACCCCTCCACTTT
J: TRBJ1-6
D: -
V: TRBV18
size: -

CDR3: CASSYSAGGNYGYTF
DNA: TGTGCCAGCAGTTACTCCGCCGGGGGTAACTATGGCTACACCTTC
J: TRBJ1-2
D: -
V: TRBV6-7
size: -

CDR3: CASSLRGLAGAQGSDTQYF
DNA: TGTGCCAGCAGCTTAAGGGGACTAGCGGGGGCCCAAGGGTCAGATACGCAGTATTTT
J: TRBJ2-3
D: TRBD2
V: TRBV7-6
size: -

CDR3: CASSSLEDRANYGYTF
DNA: TGTGCCAGCAGCTCCCTGGAGGACAGGGCTAACTATGGCTACACCTTC
J: TRBJ1-2
D: TRBD1
V: TRBV13
size: -

CDR3: CASSPHLGQGQETQYF
DNA: TGTGCCAGCAGTCCTCACCTCGGACAGGGGCAAGAGACCCAGTACTTC
J: TRBJ2-5
D: TRBD1
V: TRBV6-6
size: -

CDR3: CASSPTGQGAYEQYF
DNA: TGTGCCAGCTCACCTACCGGACAGGGGGCGTACGAGCAGTACTTC
J: TRBJ2-7
D: TRBD1
V: TRBV18
size: -

CDR3: CASSLDTWEKLFF
DNA: TGTGCCAGCAGCTTAGATACTTGGGAAAAACTGTTTTTT
J: TRBJ1-4
D: -
V: TRBV11-2
size: -

CDR3: CASSLGGANTGELFF
DNA: TGCGCCAGCAGCTTGGGCGGGGCGAACACCGGGGAGCTGTTTTTT
J: TRBJ2-2
D: -
V: TRBV5-1
size: once

CDR3: CASSPAGRVEKLFF
DNA: TGTGCCAGCAGTCCGGCGGGCAGGGTTGAAAAACTGTTTTTT
J: TRBJ1-4
D: -
V: TRBV28
size: -

CDR3: CAWSAGLNTEAFF
DNA: TGTGCCTGGAGTGCGGGTTTGAACACTGAAGCTTTCTTT
J: TRBJ1-1
D: -
V: TRBV30
size: -

CDR3: CASSLAGSTGELFF
DNA: TGCGCCAGCAGCTTAGCCGGGAGCACCGGGGAGCTGTTTTTT
J: TRBJ2-2
D: -
V: TRBV5-1
size: -

CDR3: CASSPRGGVTNEKLFF
DNA: TGTGCCAGTAGTCCTCGGGGAGGGGTCACTAATGAAAAACTGTTTTTT
J: TRBJ1-4
D: -
V: TRBV19
size: -

CDR3: CASMRGQGANQPQHF
DNA: TGTGCCAGCATGCGGGGGCAGGGGGCAAATCAGCCCCAGCATTTT
J: TRBJ1-5
D: TRBD1
V: TRBV2
size: once

CDR3: CASRDTAYNSPLHF
DNA: TGTGCCAGCCGGGACACCGCATATAATTCACCCCTCCACTTT
J: TRBJ1-6
D: -
V: TRBV6-5
size: -

CDR3: CASSTVGSGLGSPLHF
DNA: TGTGCCAGCAGTACCGTGGGGTCGGGGCTTGGATCACCCCTCCACTTT
J: TRBJ1-6
D: -
V: TRBV6-2/TRBV6-3
size: -

CDR3: CASSLGASGEQYF
DNA: TGTGCCAGCAGCCTGGGGGCGTCGGGCGAGCAGTACTTC
J: TRBJ2-7
D: -
V: TRBV5-6
size: -

CDR3: CASIKERGYTEAFF
DNA: TGTGCCAGCATAAAGGAAAGGGGATACACTGAAGCTTTCTTT
J: TRBJ1-1
D: -
V: TRBV6-5
size: -

CDR3: CATRHGGYTF
DNA: TGTGCCACCAGACATGGTGGCTACACCTTC
J: TRBJ1-2
D: -
V: TRBV6-5
size: -

CDR3: CASSEYGRGKNIQYF
DNA: TGTGCCAGCAGTGAATATGGTCGGGGCAAAAACATTCAGTACTTC
J: TRBJ2-4
D: -
V: TRBV2
size: -

CDR3: CASSLEWRNNYGYTF
DNA: TGTGCCAGCAGCTTGGAGTGGCGGAATAACTATGGCTACACCTTC
J: TRBJ1-2
D: -
V: TRBV5-5
size: -

CDR3: CASSYPGTGGAKNIQYF
DNA: TGTGCCAGCAGCTATCCTGGGACGGGGGGAGCCAAAAACATTCAGTACTTC
J: TRBJ2-4
D: -
V: TRBV21-1
size: -

CDR3: CASSMAGDGAKKFF
DNA: TGTGCCAGTAGTATGGCCGGGGACGGGGCTAAGAAGTTCTTC
J: TRBJ2-1
D: -
V: TRBV19
size: -

CDR3: CASSLTGENTIYF
DNA: TGTGCCAGCTCACTAACGGGTGAAAACACCATATATTTT
J: TRBJ1-3
D: -
V: TRBV18
size: -

CDR3: CASSQDVSGATGQYF
DNA: TGTGCCAGCAGCCAAGATGTTTCGGGAGCTACTGGGCAGTACTTC
J: TRBJ2-7
D: -
V: TRBV3-1/TRBV3-2
size: once

CDR3: CASGAANSPLHF
DNA: TGTGCCAGCGGGGCAGCGAATTCACCCCTCCACTTT
J: TRBJ1-6
D: -
V: TRBV19
size: -

CDR3: CASSLTWSYEQYF
DNA: TGTGCCAGCAGTTTGACTTGGTCCTACGAGCAGTACTTC
J: TRBJ2-7
D: -
V: TRBV6-5
size: -

CDR3: CASSPWAGATNEKLFF
DNA: TGTGCCAGCTCACCATGGGCCGGTGCAACTAATGAAAAACTGTTTTTT
J: TRBJ1-4
D: -
V: TRBV18
size: -

CDR3: CASSSTTGTGGGSGNTIYF
DNA: TGTGCCAGTAGTTCTACCACCGGGACAGGGGGCGGCTCTGGAAACACCATATATTTT
J: TRBJ1-3
D: TRBD1
V: TRBV19
size: -

CDR3: CASSLEVSWATEAFF
DNA: TGTGCCAGCAGCTTGGAAGTCAGCTGGGCAACTGAAGCTTTCTTT
J: TRBJ1-1
D: -
V: TRBV5-6
size: -